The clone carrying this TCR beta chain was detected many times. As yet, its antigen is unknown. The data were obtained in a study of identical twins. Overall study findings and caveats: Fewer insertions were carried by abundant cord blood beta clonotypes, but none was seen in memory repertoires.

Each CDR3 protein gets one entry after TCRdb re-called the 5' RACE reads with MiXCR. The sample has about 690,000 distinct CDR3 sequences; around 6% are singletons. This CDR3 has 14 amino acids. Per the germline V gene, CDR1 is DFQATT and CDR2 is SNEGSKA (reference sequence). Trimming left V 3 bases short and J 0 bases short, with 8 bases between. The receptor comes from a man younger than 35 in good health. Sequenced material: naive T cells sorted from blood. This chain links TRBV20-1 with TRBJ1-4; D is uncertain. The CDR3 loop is CSARGAATNEKLFF. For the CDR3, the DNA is TGCAGTGCTAGGGGTGCCGCAACTAATGAAAAACTGTTTTTT.